Listed below are T cell receptor beta chains from one sample, sequenced in a study of siplizumab effects on memory and regulatory T cells. Clones were read by immunoSEQ multiplex PCR, and TCRdb kept only the in-frame ones, dropping some. This table has some 100,000 clones, just under 95% appearing once. Specimen: non-Treg CD4+ T cells sorted from blood. The receptor set was obtained from a human donor in good health. The CDR3 runs from the conserved cysteine through the conserved F or W. The D gene is left open where the match is weak. Some rows mark clone size as missing; the rest say once, few, many or name a class of expanded clone.

V gene	clone size	J gene	D gene	CDR3 DNA	CDR3 protein
TRBV19	once	TRBJ2-7	NA	TGTGCCAGTAGTCCAAGGGTTGGGGTACTGACCTACGAGCAGTACTTC	CASSPRVGVLTYEQYF
TRBV28	NA	TRBJ1-1	NA	TGTGCCAGCACTTATGGGCCCACTGAAGCTTTCTTT	CASTYGPTEAFF
TRBV28	NA	TRBJ1-3	NA	TGTGCCAGCAGTTCCCACGGGACTTACAACACCATATATTTT	CASSSHGTYNTIYF
TRBV4-2	few	TRBJ1-4	NA	TGTGCCAGCAGCCAAGAATATAATGAAAAACTGTTTTTT	CASSQEYNEKLFF
TRBV6-5	NA	TRBJ1-1	NA	TGTGCCAGCAGTTACTCCCACTTTTCCAAAGTAGCTTTCTTT	CASSYSHFSKVAFF
TRBV7-2	NA	TRBJ1-2	NA	TGTGCCAGCAGCTTAAGGGTACAGGGAGCGAACTATGGCTACACCTTC	CASSLRVQGANYGYTF
TRBV4-2	few	TRBJ1-5	TRBD1	TGTGCCAGCAGCCAGCGACAGGGGGATGATCAGCCCCAGCATTTT	CASSQRQGDDQPQHF
TRBV28	NA	TRBJ2-5	NA	TGTGCCAGCAGAGGGGCAGGCCTACTAGAGACCCAGTACTTC	CASRGAGLLETQYF
TRBV28	once	TRBJ2-3	TRBD1	TGTGCCAGCAGAGGACAGGGAGTTTCCACAGATACGCAGTATTTT	CASRGQGVSTDTQYF
TRBV19	once	TRBJ2-1	TRBD2	TGTGCCAGTAAGATCTGGCGGGAGGGCGATGAGCAGTTCTTC	CASKIWREGDEQFF
TRBV7-9	NA	TRBJ1-2	TRBD1	TGTGCCAGCAGAACAGGGGGCAACTATGGCTACACCTTC	CASRTGGNYGYTF
TRBV19	NA	TRBJ2-2	TRBD2	TGTGCCAGTAGTATCTGGACTAGCGGGAGGGCCGGGGAGCTGTTTTTT	CASSIWTSGRAGELFF
TRBV4-2	NA	TRBJ2-1	TRBD1	TGTGCCAGCAGCCTTCGACAGGGTCCTTCCTACAATGAGCAGTTCTTC	CASSLRQGPSYNEQFF
TRBV6-1	NA	TRBJ1-2	NA	TGTGCCAGCAGTCCCAACTATGGCTACACCTTC	CASSPNYGYTF
TRBV27	NA	TRBJ1-2	TRBD1	TGTGCCAGCAGAAACACAGGGGGCGCCTATGGCTACACCTTC	CASRNTGGAYGYTF
TRBV23-1	NA	TRBJ1-1	TRBD1	TGCGCCAGCAGTTCTCAACCGGGACAGGAGGGACCTGAAGCTTTCTTT	CASSSQPGQEGPEAFF
TRBV6-1	once	TRBJ2-3	NA	TGTGCCAGCAGTGAAGGGCAGGGACATGGCACAGATACGCAGTATTTT	CASSEGQGHGTDTQYF